Below are 12 T cell receptor beta chains sequenced from a single sample in a study of response to subunit inactivated influenza vaccine. From the RT-PCR reads, TCRdb called clonotypes with MiXCR, one entry per CDR3 protein. This sample has roughly 540,000 distinct CDR3 sequences, with roughly 23% found just once. These data also featured in a second study, about T cells expressing NK-cell markers. That source adds: The TCR beta cDNA came from 5'RACE template switching with UMIs.

The source was CD4+ T cells sorted from PBMCs, collected 12 days after vaccination. Receptors were obtained from a man aged 50-59 years who received an inactivated influenza vaccine.

This clonotype has more than one count but fewer than ten. The rearrangement links TRBV5-5 to TRBJ2-3; no firm D call. V was pared by 5 bases and J by 2 bases, with 15 bases between. The CDR3 runs to 15 residues. The germline V gene has CDR1 SGHKS and CDR2 YYEKEE (reference sequence). CDR3 in DNA: TGTGCCAGCAGGCCCGGGCAGCAAAACACAGATACGCAGTATTTT. Its protein product is CASRPGQQNTDTQYF.

This clonotype has ten or more counts. V gene TRBV7-9 combines with J gene TRBJ2-1; D unresolved. Per the germline V gene, CDR1 is SEHNR and CDR2 is FQNEAQ (reference sequence). V lost 1 base and J 2 bases, leaving 6 bases between the germline ends. This CDR3 has 14 residues. In nucleotides, the CDR3 is TGTGCCAGCAGCTTAGGCTCAGCCTACAATGAGCAGTTCTTC. Its protein is CASSLGSAYNEQFF.

The chain combines TRBV6-1 with TRBJ1-2, with D perhaps matching TRBD1 (5 bases). The CDR3 totals 16 residues. V was shortened by 6 bases and J by 4 bases, with 21 bases between the two germline ends. The germline V gene has CDR1 MNHNS and CDR2 SASEGT. The CDR3 sequence: CASSPGAGGNLYGYTF. The CDR3 DNA reads TGTGCCAGCAGCCCCGGGGCAGGAGGCAACCTCTATGGCTACACCTTC.

The CDR3 region has the DNA TGCGCCAGCAGTTACGGACAGGGGGGCGAGCAGTACTTC. It specifies CASSYGQGGEQYF. The V and J genes are TRBV4-3 and TRBJ2-7; the match to TRBD1 covers 10 bases. CDR3 length equals 13 residues. Germline CDR1 and CDR2: LGHNA and YSLEER. Unmatched junction bases numbered 5, after V lost 6 bases and J lost 6 bases.

This clonotype came up a few times. The rearrangement uses TRBV12-3 or TRBV12-4 and TRBJ2-5, with D perhaps matching TRBD2 (6 bases). The length of the CDR3 is 16 residues. The V end was cut by 2 bases, the J end by 2 bases, with 15 bases between. CDR3 nucleotides: TGTGCCAGCAGTTTACTGGCTAGCGACCAACAAGAGACCCAGTACTTC. This gives the protein CASSLLASDQQETQYF.

The gene calls are TRBV27 and TRBJ1-4; the D gene is possibly TRBD1 (5 bases). V gave up 6 bases and J gave up 5 bases, with 13 bases separating them. CDR3 length: 14 amino acids. CDR1 and CDR2 (germline): MNHEY, SMNVEV (reference sequence). The CDR3 bases are TGTGCCAGCAGGAAGCAGGGACGAAATGAAAAACTGTTTTTT. It translates to CASRKQGRNEKLFF.

This clonotype was detected a few times. The J gene is TRBJ2-2, the V gene TRBV4-2, with 11 bases aligning to TRBD2. CDR3 length: 18 amino acids. The junction had 12 bases not matched to a gene; V was cut back by 2 bases and J by 7 bases. Germline-derived CDR1 and CDR2 are LGHNA and YNFKEQ. The CDR3 nucleotides read TGTGCCAGCAGCCAATTTCGCCTAGCGGGAGGCGATGGCGGGGAGCTGTTTTTT. Residues: CASSQFRLAGGDGGELFF.

The V call is TRBV2, the J call TRBJ2-2; the match to TRBD2 covers 9 bases. CDR1 is SNHLY and CDR2 is FYNNEI in the germline V gene. The CDR3 runs 15 residues. Trimming took 6 bases from V and 7 from J; bases not matched to a gene: 9. The CDR3: CASSTSGPVSGELFF. The CDR3 DNA reads as TGTGCCAGCAGCACTAGCGGGCCTGTTAGCGGGGAGCTGTTTTTT. The full variable domain, completed using reference TRBV2 and TRBJ2-2, is EPEVTQTPSHQVTQMGQEVILRCVPISNHLYFYWYRQILGQKVEFLVSFYNNEISEKSEIFDDQFSVERPDGSNFTLKIRSTKLEDSAMYFCASSTSGPVSGELFFGEGSRLTVL.

This chain connects TRBV28 to TRBJ2-6; D gene unclear. The V end was cut by 5 bases, the J end by 4 bases, with 12 bases between. The length of the CDR3 is 15 residues. CDR1 is MDHEN, CDR2 SYDVKM, per germline. The CDR3 coding sequence is TGTGCCAGCAGTCCCATAACTGGGGGGGCCAACGTCCTGACTTTC. Protein product: CASSPITGGANVLTF. Combining the CDR3 with reference TRBV28 and TRBJ2-6 gives the whole variable domain DVKVTQSSRYLVKRTGEKVFLECVQDMDHENMFWYRQDPGLGLRLIYFSYDVKMKEKGDIPEGYSVSREKKERFSLILESASTNQTSMYLCASSPITGGANVLTFGAGSRLTVL.

J is TRBJ1-1 and V is TRBV6-2 or TRBV6-3; tentatively, D is TRBD1 (5 bases). The CDR3 loop spans 17 amino acids. Germline loops: CDR1 MNHEY, CDR2 SVGEGT. The V end was cut by 0 bases, the J end by 2 bases, with 16 bases between. This CDR3 reads CASSYSRGWSLNTEAFF. The CDR3 DNA reads TGTGCCAGCAGTTACTCGAGGGGTTGGAGCCTCAACACTGAAGCTTTCTTT.

This clonotype was detected only a few times. The V and J genes are TRBV6-1 and TRBJ2-2; D uncertain. CDR1 and CDR2 (germline): MNHNS, SASEGT. The CDR3 is 15 residues long. V shed 6 bases and J shed 1 base, with 12 bases lying between them. CDR3 residues: CASRPTQRNTGELFF. CDR3 DNA: TGTGCCAGCAGACCAACCCAGCGGAACACCGGGGAGCTGTTTTTT.

This clonotype was observed a few times. This rearrangement joins TRBV20-1 to TRBJ2-7, with 10 bases matching TRBD2. Trimming at V came to 5 bases and at J to 1 base, leaving 8 bases not matched to a gene. There are 15 residues in the CDR3. CDR1 and CDR2 from the germline V gene are DFQATT and SNEGSKA (reference sequence). Here the CDR3 reads CSAGSSGSRSYEQYF. The DNA for the CDR3 is TGCAGTGCTGGTTCTAGCGGGAGTAGATCCTACGAGCAGTACTTC.